The 23 T cell receptor beta chains in this list originate from one sample, sequenced in a study of cytomegalovirus exposure and HLA in healthy donors. Clones were sequenced by immunoSEQ multiplex PCR, and TCRdb holds only the in-frame ones, with some missing. The sample records some 170,000 clones, roughly 91% being singletons. The specimen was PBMCs. These receptors all stem from a man aged 18 to 29 in good health and CMV-seropositive.

The V and J genes are TRBV6-1 and TRBJ1-1; the D is unclear. CDR1 MNHNS and CDR2 SASEGT come from the germline V gene. This CDR3 contains 13 residues. The ends were cut back, 0 bases at V and 1 base at J, with 3 bases in the middle. The CDR3 bases are TGTGCCAGCAGTGAAGCCTGGAACACTGAAGCTTTCTTT. This encodes CASSEAWNTEAFF.

V usage is TRBV19 and J usage is TRBJ1-3, with D possibly matching TRBD1 (6 bases). V gave up 7 bases and J gave up 0 bases, with 10 bases separating them. There are 14 residues in the CDR3. CDR1 LNHDA and CDR2 SQIVND come from the germline V gene (reference sequence). In DNA, the CDR3 is TGTGCCAGTAAAGACAGGCCCTCTGGAAACACCATATATTTT. Residues: CASKDRPSGNTIYF.

The chain uses TRBV2 and TRBJ2-7; 13 positions match TRBD2. CDR1 and CDR2 from the germline V gene are SNHLY and FYNNEI. The CDR3 contains 19 residues. Trimming cost V 6 bases and J 3 bases; bases outside gene matches: 17. CDR3 sequence (DNA): TGTGCCAGCAGCCACCTGGAAGGACTAGCGGGAGTTATTGACTACGAGCAGTACTTC. Translated, it gives CASSHLEGLAGVIDYEQYF.

The chain couples TRBV7-8 to TRBJ2-7; maybe TRBD2 (6 bases). V was clipped by 4 bases and J by 9 bases, with 22 bases between them. The CDR3 consists of 15 residues. Germline lookup yields CDR1 SGHVS and CDR2 FQNEAQ. The CDR3 DNA follows: TGTGCCAGCAGCTCGACGGGAGCCGCGCCGGTGAGGCAGTACTTC. Protein: CASSSTGAAPVRQYF.

The chain employs TRBV7-2 and TRBJ2-7; 9 bases fit TRBD2. V gave up 5 bases and J gave up 5 bases; unmatched junction bases: 7. Germline V gene lookup returns CDR1 SGHTA and CDR2 FQGNSA. The CDR3 length is 14 residues. DNA for the CDR3: TGTGCCAGCAGCCACCAGGGACTAGCTGACGAGCAGTACTTC. Translating it yields CASSHQGLADEQYF.

This chain connects TRBV7-9 to TRBJ2-7; 10 bases match TRBD2. The V gene end was trimmed by 4 bases and the J gene end by 7 bases; junction bases not matched to a gene: 7. The CDR3 has 14 residues. The germline V gene has CDR1 SEHNR and CDR2 FQNEAQ (reference sequence). The CDR3 DNA follows: TGTGCCAGCAGCTCTAGCGGGAGACGAGAAGAGCAGTACTTC. Residues: CASSSSGRREEQYF.

The chain links TRBV14 to TRBJ2-7, with 10 bases aligning to TRBD2. The CDR3 is 13 residues long. Per the germline V gene, CDR1 is SGHDN and CDR2 is FVKESK. V shed 4 bases, J shed 9 bases, and the junction held 6 bases outside the gene matches. CDR3 nucleotides: TGTGCCAGCAGCCCAGCGGGAGGGGCTCGGCAGTACTTC. It is translated as CASSPAGGARQYF.

The gene calls are TRBV6-1 and TRBJ1-5, with a weak D call TRBD1 (5 bases). Trimming pared 10 bases from V and 9 bases from J, leaving 19 bases between. CDR1 and CDR2 from the germline V gene are MNHNS and SASEGT. The CDR3 has 13 amino acids. CDR3 coding DNA: TGTGCCACTTCGGGACTCACGGAAGGGCCCCAGCATTTT. Amino acid sequence: CATSGLTEGPQHF.

V usage is TRBV6-1 and J usage is TRBJ2-2; 9 bases are a match to TRBD2. Germline V lookup: CDR1 MNHNS, CDR2 SASEGT. Trimming at V came to 5 bases and at J to 11 bases, leaving 12 bases not matched to a gene. This CDR3 contains 15 residues. The CDR3: CASSLLGLAGTELFF. CDR3 bases: TGTGCCAGCAGTCTCCTGGGGCTAGCGGGGACAGAGCTGTTTTTT.

The V gene is TRBV6-1, the J gene TRBJ2-7, with D possibly matching TRBD2 (5 bases). Trimming removed 0 bases from V and 5 bases from J, with 17 bases in between. The CDR3 is 16 amino acids. CDR1 and CDR2 (germline): MNHNS, SASEGT. This CDR3 is CASSEALALRVNEQYF. For the CDR3, the DNA is TGTGCCAGCAGTGAAGCGCTAGCCCTTCGGGTGAACGAGCAGTACTTC.

V is TRBV30 and J is TRBJ1-5, with no clear D. The CDR3 runs to 14 residues. Trimming took 2 bases from V and 7 from J, leaving 15 bases between them. The germline V gene has CDR1 GTSNPN and CDR2 SVGIG (reference sequence). The DNA of the CDR3 is TGTGCCTGGAGTCCAAACAGCCACAGCCAGCCCCAGCATTTT. It codes for CAWSPNSHSQPQHF. The full variable domain, with the rest looked up from reference TRBV30 and TRBJ1-5, is SQTIHQWPATLVQPVGSPLSLECTVEGTSNPNLYWYRQAAGRGLQLLFYSVGIGQISSEVPQNLSASRPQDRQFILSSKKLLLSDSGFYLCAWSPNSHSQPQHFGDGTRLSIL.

This clone is a singleton in its sample. This chain connects TRBV6-5 to TRBJ2-5, with 11 bases that match TRBD2. V was pared by 6 bases and J by 3 bases, with 6 bases of the junction left unmatched. Germline assignment: CDR1 MNHEY and CDR2 SVGAGI. CDR3 length equals 15 residues. For the CDR3, the DNA is TGTGCCAGCAGATCACCGGGACTAGCGGAAGAGACCCAGTACTTC. Translation: CASRSPGLAEETQYF.

The gene calls are TRBV2 and TRBJ2-7, with 11 bases fitting TRBD1. The trim removed 6 bases at V and 3 bases at J, leaving 7 bases unmatched. The V gene's germline CDR1 is SNHLY and CDR2 FYNNEI. This CDR3 region has 15 residues. The CDR3 reads CASRTDRGPFYEQYF. CDR3 DNA: TGTGCCAGCAGGACGGACAGGGGGCCGTTCTACGAGCAGTACTTC.

This clone showed up just a few times. J is TRBJ1-2 and V is TRBV7-8; 8 bases are a match to TRBD1. From germline, CDR1 is SGHVS and CDR2 FQNEAQ. J gave up 8 bases and V 5 bases, and 7 bases lay outside the gene matches. The CDR3 loop spans 13 amino acids. CDR3 coding DNA: TGTGCCAGCAGCCGAGGACAGGGTGGAGGCTACACCTTC. Residues: CASSRGQGGGYTF.

This chain connects TRBV10-3 to TRBJ2-2, with TRBD1 as a possible D gene (5 bases). This CDR3 is built from 16 residues. V was trimmed by 8 bases and J by 6 bases, leaving 22 bases between them. CDR1 and CDR2 from the germline V gene are ENHRY and SYGVKD. The CDR3 sequence: CAIVSRAGWKAGELFF. The CDR3 bases are TGTGCCATCGTCTCAAGGGCAGGGTGGAAGGCCGGGGAGCTGTTTTTT.

The chain joins TRBV29-1 to TRBJ2-7; 8 bases line up with TRBD1. This CDR3 spans 14 amino acids. Germline V gives CDR1 SQVTM, CDR2 ANQGSEA. The V segment lost 5 bases and the J segment 3 bases; nucleotides outside the gene matches: 9. The CDR3, as DNA: TGCAGCGTTTCGGACAGGGTAAACTACTACGAGCAGTACTTC. Its protein product is CSVSDRVNYYEQYF.

This chain joins TRBV5-1 and TRBJ2-5; 9 positions match TRBD1. From germline, CDR1 is SGHRS and CDR2 YFSETQ. The CDR3 is 18 amino acids. After removal of 0 bases from V and 5 bases from J, the junction contained 14 bases not matched to a gene. The CDR3 loop reads CASSLALHRTGVGETQYF. The DNA of the CDR3 is TGCGCCAGCAGCTTGGCCCTACACCGGACAGGGGTCGGGGAGACCCAGTACTTC.

This clone was counted a single time. V gene TRBV21-1 combines with J gene TRBJ2-1; whether TRBD1, the table's D call, matches the DNA was not checked. TRBV21-1 is classified as a pseudogene. The CDR3 runs to 15 residues. CDR3 sequence: CASSNGQSSYNEQFF. For the CDR3, the DNA is TGTGCCAGCAGCAATGGACAGAGCTCCTACAATGAGCAGTTCTTC.

V is TRBV7-3 and J is TRBJ2-1, with 10 positions matching TRBD2. Per germline, CDR1 SGHTA and CDR2 FQGTGA. Trimming removed 2 bases from V and 4 bases from J; junction bases left unmatched: 14. This CDR3 spans 19 amino acids. CDR3: CASSLLSGPLAGEYNEQFF. DNA for the CDR3: TGTGCCAGCAGCTTATTGTCCGGGCCCCTAGCGGGAGAATACAATGAGCAGTTCTTC.

The chain joins TRBV7-9 to TRBJ2-1; 7 nucleotides agree with TRBD1. The CDR3 sequence is 14 residues long. V lost 1 base to trimming and J lost 8 bases; unmatched junction nucleotides: 5. Looked up from germline, CDR1 is SEHNR and CDR2 is FQNEAQ (reference sequence). CDR3 in amino acids: CASSLGPDRDEQFF. The CDR3 DNA reads TGTGCCAGCAGCTTAGGACCAGACAGGGATGAGCAGTTCTTC.

The CDR3 nucleotides read TGTGCCACCAGCAGAGGGAGCGGGACCTACGAGCAGTACTTC. Amino acids: CATSRGSGTYEQYF. This chain joins TRBV15 and TRBJ2-7; 7 nucleotides match TRBD2. This CDR3 spans 14 amino acids. The V gene end was trimmed by 1 base and the J gene end by 2 bases; junction bases not matched to a gene: 2. Germline CDR1 reads LNHNV; CDR2 reads YYDKDF (reference sequence). Based on the CDR3 plus reference TRBV15 and TRBJ2-7, the full variable domain is DAMVIQNPRYQVTQFGKPVTLSCSQTLNHNVMYWYQQKSSQAPKLLFHYYDKDFNNEADTPDNFQSRRPNTSFCFLDIRSPGLGDTAMYLCATSRGSGTYEQYFGPGTRLTVT.

This sequence joins TRBV5-1 and TRBJ2-5; perhaps TRBD2 as D (6 bases). Trimming pared 0 bases from V and 2 bases from J, leaving 17 bases between. The germline V gene encodes CDR1 SGHRS and CDR2 YFSETQ. The CDR3 extends over 17 amino acids. CDR3 residues: CASSLGASRGYQETQYF. DNA for the CDR3: TGCGCCAGCAGCTTGGGAGCCTCTCGGGGGTATCAAGAGACCCAGTACTTC.

The V call is TRBV4-1, the J call TRBJ1-3; 7 bases are a match to TRBD1. V trimming: 4 bases; J trimming: 3 bases; junction bases outside the gene matches: 6. The CDR3 runs to 15 residues. From germline, CDR1 is MGHRA and CDR2 YSYEKL. CDR3 in amino acids: CASSPLGQSGNTIYF. The CDR3 DNA reads TGCGCCAGCAGCCCTCTGGGACAGAGTGGAAACACCATATATTTT.